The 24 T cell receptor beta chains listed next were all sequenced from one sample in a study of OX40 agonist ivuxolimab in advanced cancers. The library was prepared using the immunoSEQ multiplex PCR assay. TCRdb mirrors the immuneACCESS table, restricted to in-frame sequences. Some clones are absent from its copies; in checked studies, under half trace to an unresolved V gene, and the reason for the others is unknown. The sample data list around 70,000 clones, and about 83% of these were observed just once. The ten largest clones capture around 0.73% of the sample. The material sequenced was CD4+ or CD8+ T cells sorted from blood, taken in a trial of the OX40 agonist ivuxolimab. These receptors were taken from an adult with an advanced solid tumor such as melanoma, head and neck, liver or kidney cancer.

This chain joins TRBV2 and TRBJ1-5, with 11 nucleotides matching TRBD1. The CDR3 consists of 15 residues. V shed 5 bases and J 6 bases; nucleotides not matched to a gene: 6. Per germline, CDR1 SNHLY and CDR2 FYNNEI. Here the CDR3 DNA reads TGTGCCAGCAGTTGGGACAGGGGGAGGCCTCAGCCCCAGCATTTT. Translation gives CASSWDRGRPQPQHF.

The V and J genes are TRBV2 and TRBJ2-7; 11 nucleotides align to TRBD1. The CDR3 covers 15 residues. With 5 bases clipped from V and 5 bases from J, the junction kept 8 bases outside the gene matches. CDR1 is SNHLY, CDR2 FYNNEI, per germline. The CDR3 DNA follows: TGTGCCAGCAGTCGTGGAGCGGGACAGGGGGACGAGCAGTACTTC. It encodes CASSRGAGQGDEQYF.

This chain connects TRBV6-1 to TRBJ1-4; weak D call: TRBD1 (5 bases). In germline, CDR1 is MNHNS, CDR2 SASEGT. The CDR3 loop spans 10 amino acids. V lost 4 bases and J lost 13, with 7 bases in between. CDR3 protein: CASSAGPLFF. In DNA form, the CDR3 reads TGTGCCAGCAGTGCGGGACCACTGTTTTTT.

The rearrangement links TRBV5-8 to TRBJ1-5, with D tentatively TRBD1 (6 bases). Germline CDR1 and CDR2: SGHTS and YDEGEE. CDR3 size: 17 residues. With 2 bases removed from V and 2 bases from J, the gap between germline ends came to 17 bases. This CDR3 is CASSFSTGNVGNQPQHF. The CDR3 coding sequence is TGTGCCAGCAGCTTTTCGACAGGTAACGTTGGCAATCAGCCCCAGCATTTT.

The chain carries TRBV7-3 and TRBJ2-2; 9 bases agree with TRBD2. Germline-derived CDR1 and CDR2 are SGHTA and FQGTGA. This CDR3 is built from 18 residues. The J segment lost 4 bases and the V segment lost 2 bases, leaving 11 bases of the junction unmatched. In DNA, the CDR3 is TGTGCCAGCAGCTTAGATGTGGTAGTAGCGGGAGTCACCGGGGAGCTGTTTTTT. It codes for CASSLDVVVAGVTGELFF.

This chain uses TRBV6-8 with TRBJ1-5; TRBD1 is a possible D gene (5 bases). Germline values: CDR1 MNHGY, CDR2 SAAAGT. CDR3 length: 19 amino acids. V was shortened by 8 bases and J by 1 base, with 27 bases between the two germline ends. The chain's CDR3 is CASAVGRSQAKGSNQPQHF. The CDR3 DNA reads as TGTGCCAGCGCCGTAGGCCGTAGCCAAGCCAAGGGGAGCAATCAGCCCCAGCATTTT.

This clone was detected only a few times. The CDR3 DNA is TGCGCCAGCAGCTCCACCCCAAGCGGGGGGGCCTACAATGAGCAGTTCTTC. This gives the protein CASSSTPSGGAYNEQFF. This chain uses TRBV5-1 with TRBJ2-1, with 10 positions matching TRBD2. The CDR3 covers 17 residues. CDR1 is SGHRS and CDR2 is YFSETQ in the germline V gene. V dropped 3 bases and J dropped 2; count of bases not matched to a gene: 8.

Here the CDR3 DNA reads TGTGCCAGCAGTTTAAACTATGGCTACACCTTC. This encodes CASSLNYGYTF. This rearrangement joins TRBV28 to TRBJ1-2; D not resolved. The V end lost 2 bases, the J end lost 2 bases, and 0 bases lay between the germline ends. Per germline, CDR1 MDHEN and CDR2 SYDVKM. This CDR3 contains 11 residues.

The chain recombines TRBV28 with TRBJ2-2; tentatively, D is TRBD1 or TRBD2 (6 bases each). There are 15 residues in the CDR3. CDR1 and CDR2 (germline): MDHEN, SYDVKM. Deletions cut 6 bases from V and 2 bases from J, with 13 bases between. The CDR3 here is CASSLPGGNTGELFF. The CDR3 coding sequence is TGTGCCAGCAGCCTCCCCGGGGGCAACACCGGGGAGCTGTTTTTT.

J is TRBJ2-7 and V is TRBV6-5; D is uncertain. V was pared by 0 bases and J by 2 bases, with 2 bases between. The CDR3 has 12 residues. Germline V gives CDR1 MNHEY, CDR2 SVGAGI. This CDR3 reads CASSYSPYEQYF. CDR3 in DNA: TGTGCCAGCAGTTACTCCCCCTACGAGCAGTACTTC.

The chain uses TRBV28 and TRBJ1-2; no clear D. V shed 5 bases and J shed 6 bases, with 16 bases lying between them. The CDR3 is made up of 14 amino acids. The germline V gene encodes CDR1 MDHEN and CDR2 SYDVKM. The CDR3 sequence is CASSPTGRPHGYTF. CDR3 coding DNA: TGTGCCAGCAGTCCGACCGGACGCCCTCATGGCTACACCTTC.

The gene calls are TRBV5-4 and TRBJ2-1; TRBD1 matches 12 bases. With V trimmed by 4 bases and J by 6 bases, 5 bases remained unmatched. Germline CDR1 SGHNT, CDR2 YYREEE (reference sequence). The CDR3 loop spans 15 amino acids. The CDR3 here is CASSRDRGRVNEQFF. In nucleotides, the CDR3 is TGTGCCAGCAGCCGGGACAGGGGGCGCGTCAATGAGCAGTTCTTC.

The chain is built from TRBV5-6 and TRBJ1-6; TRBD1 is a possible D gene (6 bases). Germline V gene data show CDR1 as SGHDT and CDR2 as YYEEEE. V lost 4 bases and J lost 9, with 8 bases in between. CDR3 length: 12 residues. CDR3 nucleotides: TGTGCCAGCAGCGCCAGGGGTTCACCCCTCCACTTT. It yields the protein CASSARGSPLHF. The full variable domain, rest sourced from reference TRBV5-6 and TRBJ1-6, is DAGVTQSPTHLIKTRGQQVTLRCSPKSGHDTVSWYQQALGQGPQFIFQYYEEEERQRGNFPDRFSGHQFPNYSSELNVNALLLGDSALYLCASSARGSPLHFGNGTRLTVT.

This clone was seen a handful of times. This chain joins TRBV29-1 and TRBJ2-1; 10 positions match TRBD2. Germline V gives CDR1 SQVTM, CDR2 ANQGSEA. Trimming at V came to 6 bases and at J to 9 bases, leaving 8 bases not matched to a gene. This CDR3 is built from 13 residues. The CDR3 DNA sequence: TGCAGCGTCCCCGGCCTAGCGGGAGTTGAGCAGTTCTTC. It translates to CSVPGLAGVEQFF.

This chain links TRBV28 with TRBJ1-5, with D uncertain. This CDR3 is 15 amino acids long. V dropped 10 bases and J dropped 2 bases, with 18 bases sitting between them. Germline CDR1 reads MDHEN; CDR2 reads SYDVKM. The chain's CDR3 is CATRVFGEGNQPQHF. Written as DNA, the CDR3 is TGTGCCACCCGGGTGTTCGGGGAGGGCAATCAGCCCCAGCATTTT.

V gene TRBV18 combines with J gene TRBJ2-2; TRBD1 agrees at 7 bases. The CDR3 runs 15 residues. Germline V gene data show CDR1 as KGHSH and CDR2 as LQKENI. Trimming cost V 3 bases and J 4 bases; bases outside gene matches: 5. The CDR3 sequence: CASSPNRGTTGELFF. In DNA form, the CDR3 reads TGTGCCAGCTCACCTAACAGGGGTACCACCGGGGAGCTGTTTTTT.

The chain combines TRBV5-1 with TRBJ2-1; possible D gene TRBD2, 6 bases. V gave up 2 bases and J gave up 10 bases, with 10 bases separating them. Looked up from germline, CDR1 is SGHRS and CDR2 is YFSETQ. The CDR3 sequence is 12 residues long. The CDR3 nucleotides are TGCGCCAGCAGCTTTGTTGGGGGGGAGCAGTTCTTC. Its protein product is CASSFVGGEQFF.

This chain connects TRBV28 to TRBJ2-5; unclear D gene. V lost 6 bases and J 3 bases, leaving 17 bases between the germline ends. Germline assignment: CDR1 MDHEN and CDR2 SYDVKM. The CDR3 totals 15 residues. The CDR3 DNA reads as TGTGCCAGCAGCCACCCAGGAGTGGGGAAAGAGACCCAGTACTTC. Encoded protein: CASSHPGVGKETQYF.

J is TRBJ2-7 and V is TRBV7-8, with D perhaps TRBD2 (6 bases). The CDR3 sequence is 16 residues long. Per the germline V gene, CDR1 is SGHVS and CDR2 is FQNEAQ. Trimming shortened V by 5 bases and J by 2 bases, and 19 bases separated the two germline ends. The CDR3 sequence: CASSVKGLLGAYEQYF. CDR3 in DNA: TGTGCCAGCAGCGTTAAGGGACTGCTTGGAGCCTACGAGCAGTACTTC.

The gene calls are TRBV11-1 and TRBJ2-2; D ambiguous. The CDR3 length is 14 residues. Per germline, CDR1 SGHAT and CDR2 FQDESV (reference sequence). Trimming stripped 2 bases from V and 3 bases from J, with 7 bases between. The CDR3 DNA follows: TGTGCCAGCAGCTTAAGGGCCTACACCGGGGAGCTGTTTTTT. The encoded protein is CASSLRAYTGELFF. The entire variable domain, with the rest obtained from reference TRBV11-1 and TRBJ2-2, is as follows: EAEVAQSPRYKITEKSQAVAFWCDPISGHATLYWYRQILGQGPELLVQFQDESVVDDSQLPKDRFSAERLKGVDSTLKIQPAELGDSAMYLCASSLRAYTGELFFGEGSRLTVL.

The CDR3 region is CASSWDRNTGELFF. For the CDR3, the DNA is TGTGCCAGCAGTTGGGACAGGAACACCGGGGAGCTGTTTTTT. The chain combines TRBV7-8 with TRBJ2-2, with 7 bases that match TRBD1. The V gene end was trimmed by 6 bases and the J gene end by 1 base; junction bases not matched to a gene: 2. The germline V gene encodes CDR1 SGHVS and CDR2 FQNEAQ. This CDR3 spans 14 amino acids.

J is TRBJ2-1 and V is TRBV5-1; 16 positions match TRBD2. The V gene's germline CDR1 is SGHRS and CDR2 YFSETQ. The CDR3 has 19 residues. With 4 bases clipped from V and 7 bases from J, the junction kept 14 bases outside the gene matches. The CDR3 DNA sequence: TGCGCCAGCAGCGGGCCGGGACTAGCGGGAGGGTTTTTGATGAATGAGCAGTTCTTC. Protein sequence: CASSGPGLAGGFLMNEQFF.

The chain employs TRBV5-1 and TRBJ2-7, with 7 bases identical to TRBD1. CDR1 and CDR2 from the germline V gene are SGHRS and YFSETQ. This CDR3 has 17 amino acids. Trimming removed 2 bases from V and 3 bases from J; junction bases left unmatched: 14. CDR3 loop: CASSFRATGTVGYEQYF. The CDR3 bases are TGCGCCAGCAGCTTCCGCGCAACCGGGACAGTGGGCTACGAGCAGTACTTC.

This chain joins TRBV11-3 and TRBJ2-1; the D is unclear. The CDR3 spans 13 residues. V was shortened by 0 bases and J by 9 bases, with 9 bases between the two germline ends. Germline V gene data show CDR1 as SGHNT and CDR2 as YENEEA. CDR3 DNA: TGTGCCAGCAGCTTAGAACCCAGCGTTGAGCAGTTCTTC. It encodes CASSLEPSVEQFF.